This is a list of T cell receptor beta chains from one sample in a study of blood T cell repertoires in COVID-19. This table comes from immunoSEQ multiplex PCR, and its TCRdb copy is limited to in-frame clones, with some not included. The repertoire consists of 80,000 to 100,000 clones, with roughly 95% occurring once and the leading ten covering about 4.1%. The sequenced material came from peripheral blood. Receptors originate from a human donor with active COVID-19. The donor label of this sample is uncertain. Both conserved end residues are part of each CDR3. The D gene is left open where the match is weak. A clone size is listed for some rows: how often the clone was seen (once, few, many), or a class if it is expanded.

CDR3 DNA: TGTGCCAGCAGCGTAGCTGCAGGGCGGGACAATTCACCCCTCCACTTT; CDR3 protein: CASSVAAGRDNSPLHF; V gene: TRBV9; D gene: .; clone size: .; J gene: TRBJ1-6
CDR3 DNA: TGTGCCAGCACCGGGGGGCGGACGCACAATGAGCAGTTCTTC; CDR3 protein: CASTGGRTHNEQFF; V gene: TRBV27; D gene: .; clone size: once; J gene: TRBJ2-1
CDR3 DNA: TGTGCCAGTACCTCTACAGGGGGCTCCTACAATGAGCAGTTCTTC; CDR3 protein: CASTSTGGSYNEQFF; V gene: TRBV19; D gene: TRBD1; clone size: .; J gene: TRBJ2-1
CDR3 DNA: TGTGCCAGCAGCTTATCGGGGGAGACCCAGTACTTC; CDR3 protein: CASSLSGETQYF; V gene: TRBV11-1; D gene: .; clone size: .; J gene: TRBJ2-5
CDR3 DNA: TGCGCCAGCAGCCAAACCACTAGCGGCCCCACAGATACGCAGTATTTT; CDR3 protein: CASSQTTSGPTDTQYF; V gene: TRBV4-3; D gene: TRBD2; clone size: .; J gene: TRBJ2-3
CDR3 DNA: TGTGCCAGCAGTGAAGGGGCGCGGGGCGGCGAGCAGTACTTC; CDR3 protein: CASSEGARGGEQYF; V gene: TRBV6-1; D gene: .; clone size: .; J gene: TRBJ2-7
CDR3 DNA: TGTGCCAGTAGTATGACCGGGGCCGGGGAGCTGTTTTTT; CDR3 protein: CASSMTGAGELFF; V gene: TRBV19; D gene: .; clone size: .; J gene: TRBJ2-2
CDR3 DNA: TGTGCCAGCAGCTCCCTACGGGGGGGGGTAAACACTGAAGCTTTCTTT; CDR3 protein: CASSSLRGGVNTEAFF; V gene: TRBV11-3; D gene: .; clone size: .; J gene: TRBJ1-1
CDR3 DNA: TGTGCCAGTGGGACAGGGGCGTTCTCCTACGAGCAGTACTTC; CDR3 protein: CASGTGAFSYEQYF; V gene: TRBV2; D gene: TRBD1; clone size: .; J gene: TRBJ2-7
CDR3 DNA: TGCGCCAGCAGCCAAGATTACAGAGCTAACTATGGCTACACCTTC; CDR3 protein: CASSQDYRANYGYTF; V gene: TRBV4-3; D gene: .; clone size: .; J gene: TRBJ1-2
CDR3 DNA: TGTGCCAGCAGTATAAGTCCCCAAACTAGCGGGGAAAACATTCAGTACTTC; CDR3 protein: CASSISPQTSGENIQYF; V gene: TRBV9; D gene: TRBD2; clone size: .; J gene: TRBJ2-4
CDR3 DNA: TGTGCCAGCAGGGGGGAGGGATACGAGCAGTACTTC; CDR3 protein: CASRGEGYEQYF; V gene: TRBV6-6; D gene: TRBD2; clone size: .; J gene: TRBJ2-7
CDR3 DNA: TGTGCCAGCAGGAGGACAGGGCAAACCTACGAGCAGTACTTC; CDR3 protein: CASRRTGQTYEQYF; V gene: TRBV2; D gene: TRBD1; clone size: .; J gene: TRBJ2-7
CDR3 DNA: TGTGCCAGCAGCCAAAGGGGGGGACAGCCCCAGCATTTT; CDR3 protein: CASSQRGGQPQHF; V gene: TRBV3-1/TRBV3-2; D gene: .; clone size: .; J gene: TRBJ1-5
CDR3 DNA: TGTGCCAGCTCACCGGGGAGGACCGGGGAGCTGTTTTTT; CDR3 protein: CASSPGRTGELFF; V gene: TRBV18; D gene: .; clone size: .; J gene: TRBJ2-2
CDR3 DNA: TGTGCCAGCAGCCGTAGGACAGGGAGCACAGATACGCAGTATTTT; CDR3 protein: CASSRRTGSTDTQYF; V gene: TRBV11-3; D gene: TRBD1; clone size: .; J gene: TRBJ2-3
CDR3 DNA: TGTGCCAGCATATCGACAGGGGGCGAAGGCTACACCTTC; CDR3 protein: CASISTGGEGYTF; V gene: TRBV12-3/TRBV12-4; D gene: TRBD1; clone size: .; J gene: TRBJ1-2
CDR3 DNA: TGTGCCAGCAGGCGGGACTGGAACAAAAGGGTAGATACGCAGTATTTT; CDR3 protein: CASRRDWNKRVDTQYF; V gene: TRBV28; D gene: .; clone size: .; J gene: TRBJ2-3
CDR3 DNA: TGCGCCAGCAGCTTAACTTGGGAGACCCAGTACTTC; CDR3 protein: CASSLTWETQYF; V gene: TRBV5-1; D gene: .; clone size: .; J gene: TRBJ2-5
CDR3 DNA: TGTGCCAGCAGCCAGGACGGGAACTCTGAAGCTTTCTTT; CDR3 protein: CASSQDGNSEAFF; V gene: TRBV3-1/TRBV3-2; D gene: .; clone size: .; J gene: TRBJ1-1
CDR3 DNA: TGTGCCAGCAGCTTAGCTGGCGGGCCGGGCGAGCAGTACTTC; CDR3 protein: CASSLAGGPGEQYF; V gene: TRBV7-9; D gene: .; clone size: .; J gene: TRBJ2-7
CDR3 DNA: TGTGCCAGCAGTACGACCTCAGGGTATGAGCAGTACTTC; CDR3 protein: CASSTTSGYEQYF; V gene: TRBV12-3/TRBV12-4; D gene: .; clone size: .; J gene: TRBJ2-7
CDR3 DNA: TGTGCCAGTAGTTCCTACGACAGGGGTAAGGGCCAGGGCTACACCTTC; CDR3 protein: CASSSYDRGKGQGYTF; V gene: TRBV19; D gene: TRBD1; clone size: .; J gene: TRBJ1-2
CDR3 DNA: TGTGCCAGCAGCTTCGAGGACTCCGGGACAGCCAACGTCCTGACTTTC; CDR3 protein: CASSFEDSGTANVLTF; V gene: TRBV11-3; D gene: .; clone size: .; J gene: TRBJ2-6
CDR3 DNA: TGTGCCAGCAGTACCCGAGACAGGCAAGAGACCCAGTACTTC; CDR3 protein: CASSTRDRQETQYF; V gene: TRBV25-1; D gene: .; clone size: .; J gene: TRBJ2-5
CDR3 DNA: TGTGCCAGCAGCTTCGGACAGAAGTCCGGGGAGCTGTTTTTT; CDR3 protein: CASSFGQKSGELFF; V gene: TRBV5-6; D gene: .; clone size: .; J gene: TRBJ2-2
CDR3 DNA: TGTGCCAGCAGCTTGCAGGGGAACACTGAAGCTTTCTTT; CDR3 protein: CASSLQGNTEAFF; V gene: TRBV5-6; D gene: .; clone size: .; J gene: TRBJ1-1
CDR3 DNA: TGTGCTAGTGGCCCACCTAGACAGGGGCCCAGCTCCTATAATTCACCCCTCCACTTT; CDR3 protein: CASGPPRQGPSSYNSPLHF; V gene: TRBV12-5; D gene: TRBD1; clone size: .; J gene: TRBJ1-6
CDR3 DNA: TGTGCCAGCAGCACTCTAGCGGGTCTAACAGATACGCAGTATTTT; CDR3 protein: CASSTLAGLTDTQYF; V gene: TRBV7-2; D gene: TRBD2; clone size: once; J gene: TRBJ2-3
CDR3 DNA: TGCGCCAGCAGCTTGGGTCAGGGTAGTGCTTGGGAGCAGTTCTTC; CDR3 protein: CASSLGQGSAWEQFF; V gene: TRBV5-1; D gene: .; clone size: .; J gene: TRBJ2-1
CDR3 DNA: TGTGCCAGCAGCTTAATGGCAGGGGGTGCCTACGAGCAGTACTTC; CDR3 protein: CASSLMAGGAYEQYF; V gene: TRBV7-8; D gene: TRBD1; clone size: .; J gene: TRBJ2-7